Detailed here is one T cell receptor (beta chain). The sample originates from a study of blood T cell repertoires in COVID-19. V was pared by 6 bases and J by 0 bases, with 15 bases between. Germline CDR1 SGHTA, CDR2 FQGNSA. The CDR3 extends over 15 amino acids. Method: immunoSEQ multiplex PCR; TCRdb's copy keeps in-frame clones and lacks some. The sample records some 200,000 clones, approximately 87% being singletons. This receptor was taken from a woman aged 70-85 years with acute or convalescent COVID-19. The chain combines TRBV7-2 with TRBJ2-7; maybe TRBD1 (5 bases). Sequences were obtained from peripheral blood. CDR3 region: CASSRTSTGSYEQYF. CDR3 sequence (DNA): TGTGCCAGCAGTCGGACAAGTACCGGCTCCTACGAGCAGTACTTC. Combining the CDR3 with reference TRBV7-2 and TRBJ2-7 gives the whole variable domain GAGVSQSPSNKVTEKGKDVELRCDPISGHTALYWYRQSLGQGLEFLIYFQGNSAPDKSGLPSDRFSAERTGGSVSTLTIQRTQQEDSAVYLCASSRTSTGSYEQYFGPGTRLTVT.